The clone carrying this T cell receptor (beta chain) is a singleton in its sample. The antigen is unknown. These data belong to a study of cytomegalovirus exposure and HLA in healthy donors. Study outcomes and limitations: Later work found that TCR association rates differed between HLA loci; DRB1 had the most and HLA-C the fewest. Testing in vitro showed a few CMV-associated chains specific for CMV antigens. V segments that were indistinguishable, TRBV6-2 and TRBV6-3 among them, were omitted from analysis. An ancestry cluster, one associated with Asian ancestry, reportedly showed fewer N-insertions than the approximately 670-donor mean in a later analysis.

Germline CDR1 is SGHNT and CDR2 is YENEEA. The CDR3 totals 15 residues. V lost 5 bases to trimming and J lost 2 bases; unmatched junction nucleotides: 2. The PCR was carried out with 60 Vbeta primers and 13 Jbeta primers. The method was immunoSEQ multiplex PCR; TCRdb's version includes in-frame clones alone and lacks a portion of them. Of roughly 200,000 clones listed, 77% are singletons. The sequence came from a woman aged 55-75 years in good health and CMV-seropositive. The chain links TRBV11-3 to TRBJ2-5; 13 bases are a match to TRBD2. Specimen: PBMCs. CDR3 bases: TGTGCCAGCAGCCCGGGACTAGCGGGGCAAGAGACCCAGTACTTC. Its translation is CASSPGLAGQETQYF.